The following is a TCR beta chain sequence with its context. These data originate in a study of blood T cell repertoires in COVID-19. The overall study: The United States, Italy and Spain supplied acute and convalescent COVID-19 samples. Sample material is recorded as cDNA or gDNA derived from T cells, B-cell-depleted T cells, or PBMCs.

Seattle participants joined during active infection and were tracked over time. Between the trimmed V and J ends, which lost 4 bases and 0 bases, there was a span of 10 bases. Looked up from germline, CDR1 is GTSNPN and CDR2 is SVGIG (reference sequence). CDR3 length: 14 amino acids. In the original workflow: Amplification of reference gene primers provided the estimated nucleated cell counts. Sequencing was performed with immunoSEQ multiplex PCR; in TCRdb, only in-frame clones are kept and a portion is missing. D and trimming were read from the DNA, whereas the V and J calls and clone size are those reported in that table. There are 150,000 to 200,000 clones in the sample; about 83% occur only once, and around 13% lies in the top ten.

This sequence originates from a woman in her 70s with COVID-19, enrolled during active disease. Input material: peripheral blood. The chain has TRBV30 and TRBJ1-5; tentatively, D is TRBD1 (6 bases). The CDR3: CAWTRTDSNQPQHF. CDR3 coding DNA: TGTGCCTGGACCCGGACAGATAGCAATCAGCCCCAGCATTTT.